The 30 T cell receptor beta chains presented below share a single source sample, sequenced in a study of blood T cell repertoires in COVID-19. Clones were read by immunoSEQ multiplex PCR, and TCRdb kept only the in-frame ones, dropping some. The sample lists some 250,000 clones, approximately 88% occurring once. The sample taken for sequencing was peripheral blood. These receptor sequences come from a human donor in a cohort sampled during active COVID-19.

CDR3 sequence reads: CASSYSNQPQHF. The CDR3 DNA reads TGTGCCAGCAGCTATAGCAATCAGCCCCAGCATTTT. V and J are TRBV12-3 or TRBV12-4 and TRBJ1-5; D unresolved. V lost 6 bases and J 0 bases, leaving 3 bases between the germline ends. The CDR3 loop spans 12 amino acids.

The chain combines TRBV10-3 with TRBJ1-5; D perhaps matches TRBD1 (6 bases). Germline lookup yields CDR1 ENHRY and CDR2 SYGVKD. The V gene lost 2 bases and the J gene lost 4 bases, with 12 bases spanning the gap. The CDR3 contains 15 residues. CDR3 amino acids: CAISEGAGANQPQHF. CDR3 DNA sequence: TGTGCCATCAGTGAGGGAGCGGGGGCGAATCAGCCCCAGCATTTT.

This sequence joins TRBV7-3 and TRBJ1-1; 8 positions agree with TRBD1. The CDR3 has 13 amino acids. J gave up 6 bases and V 3 bases, and 3 bases lay outside the gene matches. Germline V gene sequence: CDR1 SGHTA, CDR2 FQGTGA. The CDR3 region has the DNA TGTGCCAGCAGCTTTACAGGGGGAGCTGAAGCTTTCTTT. It codes for CASSFTGGAEAFF.

This chain uses TRBV3-1 (or the pseudogene TRBV3-2) with TRBJ1-6, with D perhaps matching TRBD1 (6 bases). CDR3 length: 17 amino acids. Germline V gene data show CDR1 as LGHDT and CDR2 as YNNKEL (reference sequence). Trimming took off 4 bases at V and 17 bases at J, with 30 bases between the two ends. CDR3 region: CASSPALAGQRIRLIHF. CDR3 sequence (DNA): TGTGCCAGCAGCCCTGCTCTAGCCGGACAGCGGATAAGGTTAATCCACTTT.

This chain uses TRBV19 with TRBJ1-3; D is uncertain. This CDR3 comprises 14 residues. V gave up 5 bases and J gave up 0 bases, with 8 bases separating them. CDR1 and CDR2 from the germline V gene are LNHDA and SQIVND (reference sequence). This CDR3 is CASSSPGSGNTIYF. CDR3 DNA sequence: TGTGCCAGTAGTTCCCCAGGCTCTGGAAACACCATATATTTT.

This chain links TRBV24-1 with TRBJ2-7; a possible D gene is TRBD2 (5 bases). Germline V CDR1 and CDR2: KGHDR, SFDVKD. The ends were cut back, 9 bases at V and 2 bases at J, with 16 bases in the middle. The CDR3 is 14 amino acids. The CDR3 region is CATSRRGSPYEQYF. In DNA, the CDR3 is TGTGCCACCTCCCGACGGGGTTCTCCCTACGAGCAGTACTTC.

The chain couples TRBV30 to TRBJ2-3; D call uncertain. V shed 3 bases and J shed 5 bases, with 6 bases lying between them. The V gene's germline CDR1 is GTSNPN and CDR2 SVGIG (reference sequence). This CDR3 is 11 amino acids long. CDR3 nucleotides: TGTGCCTGGAGACTTTTAGATACGCAGTATTTT. Translation: CAWRLLDTQYF.

V usage is TRBV7-8 and J usage is TRBJ2-5; D may be TRBD1 (6 bases). The CDR3 has 17 residues. The V and J ends lost 3 bases and 5 bases respectively, with 22 bases between them. CDR1 is SGHVS, CDR2 FQNEAQ, per germline. The CDR3: CASSFLTGSMQMETQYF. The CDR3 bases are TGTGCCAGCAGCTTTTTGACAGGATCCATGCAAATGGAGACCCAGTACTTC.

The chain combines TRBV28 with TRBJ1-2, with 9 nucleotides matching TRBD1. Germline V gene lookup returns CDR1 MDHEN and CDR2 SYDVKM. V was pared by 2 bases and J by 4 bases, with 5 bases of the junction left unmatched. The CDR3 spans 15 residues. The CDR3 sequence is CASSLPGQGGYGYTF. The DNA of the CDR3 is TGTGCCAGCAGTTTACCGGGACAGGGCGGCTATGGCTACACCTTC.

The J gene is TRBJ1-1, the V gene TRBV7-3; 8 bases align to TRBD1. The V gene end was trimmed by 6 bases and the J gene end by 1 base; junction bases not matched to a gene: 7. The length of the CDR3 is 15 residues. Germline CDR1 SGHTA, CDR2 FQGTGA. In DNA form, the CDR3 reads TGTGCCAGCAGTCAGCCACAGGGGGGGAACACTGAAGCTTTCTTT. It specifies CASSQPQGGNTEAFF.

The V call is TRBV5-1, the J call TRBJ2-6, with D maybe TRBD2 (5 bases). V was pared by 5 bases and J by 0 bases, with 6 bases between. The CDR3 runs to 14 residues. Germline V lookup: CDR1 SGHRS, CDR2 YFSETQ. The DNA for the CDR3 is TGCGCCAGCAGGGACTCCTCTGGGGCCAACGTCCTGACTTTC. It is translated as CASRDSSGANVLTF.

The rearrangement joins TRBV9 to TRBJ2-1; D remains unclear. Germline values: CDR1 SGDLS, CDR2 YYNGEE. The CDR3 has 13 amino acids. Between the trimmed V and J ends, which lost 4 bases and 8 bases, there was a span of 13 bases. This CDR3 is CASSPAPRDEQFF. In DNA form, the CDR3 reads TGTGCCAGCAGCCCCGCTCCCCGGGATGAGCAGTTCTTC.

The V and J genes are TRBV5-1 and TRBJ2-5; perhaps TRBD2 as D (6 bases). Germline loops: CDR1 SGHRS, CDR2 YFSETQ. The V end was cut by 7 bases, the J end by 7 bases, with 17 bases between. CDR3 length: 13 residues. CDR3 in DNA: TGCGCCAGCCGTGAGGAGGGGCCAGGGACCCAGTACTTC. Amino acids: CASREEGPGTQYF.

The chain carries TRBV6-6 and TRBJ1-6; weak D call: TRBD1 (6 bases). Germline V gene lookup returns CDR1 MNHNY and CDR2 SVGAGI (reference sequence). The CDR3 covers 13 residues. Trimming stripped 5 bases from V and 10 bases from J, with 12 bases between. The CDR3 protein is CASSDQGLSPLHF. The CDR3 DNA reads as TGTGCCAGCAGTGATCAGGGGTTGTCACCCCTCCACTTT.

This clone was counted a few times. CDR3 amino acids: CASSSGTGIYEQYF. The CDR3 nucleotides read TGTGCCAGTAGTTCCGGGACAGGGATTTACGAGCAGTACTTC. The chain joins TRBV19 to TRBJ2-7, with 9 bases matching TRBD1. After removal of 5 bases from V and 4 bases from J, the junction contained 6 bases not matched to a gene. CDR3 length equals 14 residues. Germline values: CDR1 LNHDA, CDR2 SQIVND (reference sequence).

The genes are TRBV18 and TRBJ1-4; D call uncertain. Germline V gene sequence: CDR1 KGHSH, CDR2 LQKENI. The CDR3 consists of 13 residues. V was clipped by 0 bases and J by 11 bases, with 10 bases between them. CDR3 coding DNA: TGTGCCAGCTCACCACCGTATGGAGGGAAACTGTTTTTT. Protein: CASSPPYGGKLFF. Full variable domain (rest looked up from reference TRBV18 and TRBJ1-4): NAGVMQNPRHLVRRRGQEARLRCSPMKGHSHVYWYRQLPEEGLKFMVYLQKENIIDESGMPKERFSAEFPKEGPSILRIQQVVRGDSAAYFCASSPPYGGKLFFGSGTQLSVL.

CDR3 amino acids: CASSFDSFYEQYF. CDR3 in DNA: TGTGCCAGCAGTTTTGACAGCTTCTACGAGCAGTACTTC. This chain uses TRBV12-3 or TRBV12-4 with TRBJ2-7; weak D call: TRBD1 (5 bases). CDR3 length: 13 residues. Trimming stripped 3 bases from V and 3 bases from J, with 9 bases between.

V and J are TRBV5-1 and TRBJ2-3; TRBD1 aligns across 9 bases. J was trimmed by 1 base and V by 0 bases; bases with no gene match: 6. CDR3 length equals 17 residues. Per the germline V gene, CDR1 is SGHRS and CDR2 is YFSETQ. In nucleotides, the CDR3 is TGCGCCAGCAGCTTGGGTGGACAGGGGTCCCGCACAGATACGCAGTATTTT. This sequence encodes CASSLGGQGSRTDTQYF.

The rearrangement uses TRBV4-3 and TRBJ2-7, with 9 bases lining up with TRBD2. Germline trimming cut 3 bases from V and 3 bases from J; bases unmatched to any gene: 6. CDR1 and CDR2 (germline): LGHNA, YSLEER. This CDR3 is 15 amino acids long. Here the CDR3 DNA reads TGCGCCAGCAGCCAGTTAGCGGGGGCCTTCTACGAGCAGTACTTC. Its translation is CASSQLAGAFYEQYF.

This CDR3 reads CASSLPPRRGYTTEAFF. Written as DNA, the CDR3 is TGTGCCAGCAGCCTACCCCCTCGCAGGGGTTATACCACTGAAGCTTTCTTT. The chain recombines TRBV6-2 or TRBV6-3 with TRBJ1-1; a weak D match, TRBD1 (6 bases). This CDR3 spans 17 amino acids. The germline gives CDR1 MNHEY, CDR2 SVGEGT. V lost 6 bases to trimming and J lost 4 bases, with 24 bases between them.

The chain employs TRBV7-2 and TRBJ2-7; 12 nucleotides agree with TRBD2. With 5 bases clipped from V and 6 bases from J, the junction kept 2 bases outside the gene matches. Per germline, CDR1 SGHTA and CDR2 FQGNSA. The CDR3 contains 13 residues. CDR3 region: CASSTGLAGEQYF. The CDR3 DNA follows: TGTGCCAGCAGCACGGGACTAGCGGGCGAGCAGTACTTC.

This chain uses TRBV27 with TRBJ2-3, with TRBD2 identical over 8 bases. Germline lookup yields CDR1 MNHEY and CDR2 SMNVEV (reference sequence). Trimming at V came to 1 base and at J to 5 bases, leaving 8 bases not matched to a gene. There are 16 residues in the CDR3. For the CDR3, the DNA is TGTGCCAGCAGTTTATTAGGGCGGGAGGCCGGAGATACGCAGTATTTT. It specifies CASSLLGREAGDTQYF.

V is TRBV10-1 and J is TRBJ1-4; 8 bases align to TRBD1. The V and J ends lost 3 bases and 8 bases, in that order; junction bases with no gene match: 8. From germline, CDR1 is WNHNN and CDR2 SYGVQD (reference sequence). CDR3 length equals 15 residues. CDR3 DNA: TGCGCCAGCAGTGACTCGACAGGGGAGTACGAAAAACTGTTTTTT. This encodes CASSDSTGEYEKLFF.

The chain couples TRBV9 to TRBJ2-2; D might be TRBD2 (7 bases). Germline CDR1 is SGDLS and CDR2 is YYNGEE. V lost 0 bases, J lost 6 bases, and 24 bases lay in between. The CDR3 length is 19 residues. CDR3 coding DNA: TGTGCCAGCAGCGTAGCCAGGGGCAGCGGGACAAAGACCCCCGGGGAGCTGTTTTTT. It yields the protein CASSVARGSGTKTPGELFF.

The rearrangement links TRBV5-4 to TRBJ2-1; TRBD2 matches 9 bases. This CDR3 has 16 residues. Germline V CDR1 and CDR2: SGHNT, YYREEE (reference sequence). The ends lost 4 bases at V and 2 bases at J; junction bases unmatched: 7. CDR3 amino acids: CASSPPPSGTYNEQFF. CDR3 bases: TGTGCCAGCAGCCCGCCACCTAGCGGGACCTACAATGAGCAGTTCTTC. Together with reference TRBV5-4 and TRBJ2-1, the CDR3 gives the full variable domain: ETGVTQSPTHLIKTRGQQVTLRCSSQSGHNTVSWYQQALGQGPQFIFQYYREEENGRGNFPPRFSGLQFPNYSSELNVNALELDDSALYLCASSPPPSGTYNEQFFGPGTRLTVL.

The chain links TRBV19 to TRBJ1-1, with D hard to call. CDR1 is LNHDA, CDR2 SQIVND, per germline (reference sequence). Trimming removed 6 bases at V and 8 bases at J, with 22 bases between. This CDR3 region has 15 residues. As DNA, the CDR3 is TGTGCCAGTAGCCGCGGGGTGGGAGGCCCCTGGGAAGCTTTCTTT. Translating gives CASSRGVGGPWEAFF.

The chain has TRBV19 and TRBJ2-7; 8 nucleotides match TRBD1. J gave up 2 bases and V 3 bases, and 6 bases lay outside the gene matches. In germline, CDR1 is LNHDA, CDR2 SQIVND (reference sequence). The CDR3 spans 15 residues. The CDR3 here is CASSIPGQVTYEQYF. The CDR3 DNA is TGTGCCAGTAGTATCCCGGGACAGGTGACCTACGAGCAGTACTTC.

Notes on this clone: A read error may produce the germline difference seen at one junction end. This rearrangement joins TRBV27 to TRBJ2-7, with D unclear. Germline CDR1 is MNHEY and CDR2 is SMNVEV (reference sequence). This CDR3 spans 14 amino acids. The CDR3: CASSLNGNPYERYF. The CDR3 bases are TGTGCCAGCAGTTTAAATGGAAACCCCTACGAGCGGTACTTC.

This chain uses TRBV28 with TRBJ2-7, with 11 bases fitting TRBD2. V trimming: 6 bases; J trimming: 1 base; junction bases outside the gene matches: 5. CDR1 is MDHEN and CDR2 is SYDVKM in the germline V gene. The CDR3 is made up of 15 amino acids. The CDR3 DNA is TGTGCCAGCAGGGGAAGACTAGCGGGATCCTACGAGCAGTACTTC. Encoded protein: CASRGRLAGSYEQYF.

The chain recombines TRBV7-6 with TRBJ1-2, with D tentatively TRBD1 (5 bases). Between the trimmed V and J ends, which lost 4 bases and 7 bases, there was a span of 22 bases. The CDR3 sequence is 16 residues long. The germline CDR1 and CDR2 sequences are SGHVS and FNYEAQ. CDR3 DNA: TGTGCCAGCAGCTCGGACATATATCGACCCGATGGTGGCTACACCTTC. Protein product: CASSSDIYRPDGGYTF.